This TCR beta chain was recorded in a study of blood T cells in healthy people across ages. Turning to the study itself: Template switching caught about one barcoded beta molecule for each two T cells. Points from the study as a whole: TCR beta diversity per million T cells fell roughly linearly with age.

Every donor gave 9.5 to 10 milliliters of peripheral blood. On this clonotype: The antigen remains undetermined.

The CDR3 is 17 residues long. V dropped 6 bases and J dropped 0 bases, with 19 bases sitting between them. The germline CDR1 and CDR2 sequences are SGHTA and FQGNSA. It was with a sample-barcoded 5' primer and a J-beta primer mix that a second PCR of roughly 7 to 12 cycles was run. Each cDNA molecule was tagged by a template-switch adaptor with 12 random nucleotides. TCRdb re-analysed the 5' RACE reads in MiXCR, keeping a single row per CDR3 protein. The table lists 1.5 million to 2 million distinct CDR3 sequences, 49% of them singletons, with 2.1% in the top ten. Source material: blood. V usage is TRBV7-2 and J usage is TRBJ2-3, with TRBD2 as a possible D gene (6 bases). The TCR originated in a woman between 40 and 50 years old in good health. CDR3: CASSLTGLPFSTDTQYF. CDR3 nucleotide sequence: TGTGCCAGCAGTCTAACCGGACTACCGTTTAGCACAGATACGCAGTATTTT.